One sample yielded the 8 T cell receptor beta chains listed below, sequenced in a study of blood T cell repertoires in COVID-19. Assay: immunoSEQ multiplex PCR; the TCRdb copy retains only in-frame clones and omits some. The sample yields about 58,000 clones, around 81% seen once. The material sequenced was peripheral blood. Receptors originate from a man older than 75 with COVID-19, enrolled during active disease.

The V gene is TRBV6-2 or TRBV6-3, the J gene TRBJ2-7, with no clear D. Deletions cut 5 bases from V and 5 bases from J, with 16 bases between. CDR1 and CDR2 from the germline V gene are MNHEY and SVGEGT. The length of the CDR3 is 14 residues. The CDR3 nucleotides are TGTGCCAGCAGTCCCTTCGCCGGCGGCGACGAGCAGTACTTC. It is translated as CASSPFAGGDEQYF.

The J gene is TRBJ2-1, the V gene TRBV5-6, with 7 bases identical to TRBD1. V was clipped by 3 bases and J by 3 bases; unmatched bases: 6. The CDR3 totals 15 residues. Germline V gene data show CDR1 as SGHDT and CDR2 as YYEEEE. CDR3 amino acids: CASSSRTGSYNEQFF. CDR3 nucleotide sequence: TGTGCCAGCAGCTCCCGGACAGGCAGCTACAATGAGCAGTTCTTC.

The rearrangement links TRBV6-2 or TRBV6-3 to TRBJ1-1; D gene uncertain. Trimming cost V 2 bases and J 5 bases, with 15 bases left between them. Germline V gene sequence: CDR1 MNHEY, CDR2 SVGEGT. The CDR3 is 15 residues long. The DNA of the CDR3 is TGTGCCAGCAGTTACGGAGGTTTAGGAGAGACTGAAGCTTTCTTT. It encodes CASSYGGLGETEAFF.

This clone was detected only once. The V gene is TRBV7-3, the J gene TRBJ1-1, with 8 bases matching TRBD1. The junction had 7 bases not matched to a gene; V was cut back by 2 bases and J by 5 bases. CDR3 length: 15 amino acids. Germline V CDR1 and CDR2: SGHTA, FQGTGA. The CDR3 sequence: CASSLGQGGRTEAFF. The CDR3 DNA reads TGTGCCAGCAGCTTAGGACAGGGAGGAAGGACTGAAGCTTTCTTT.

This chain connects TRBV27 to TRBJ1-1; D is uncertain. This CDR3 has 16 amino acids. CDR1 is MNHEY, CDR2 SMNVEV, per germline (reference sequence). The V end lost 3 bases, the J end lost 1 base, and 15 bases lay between the germline ends. CDR3 DNA sequence: TGTGCCAGCAGTTTCTACCGGGAGCCCCCGAACACTGAAGCTTTCTTT. Its translation is CASSFYREPPNTEAFF.

This chain links TRBV18 with TRBJ1-5; D is unresolved. Trimming removed 3 bases at V and 1 base at J, with 7 bases between. The length of the CDR3 is 14 residues. Germline V lookup: CDR1 KGHSH, CDR2 LQKENI. CDR3 sequence (DNA): TGTGCCAGCTCACCGGGCCCGAGCAATCAGCCCCAGCATTTT. This sequence encodes CASSPGPSNQPQHF.

Regarding this clone: Other DNA sequences within the sample encode an identical CDR3. The chain employs TRBV6-2 or TRBV6-3 and TRBJ1-1, with D uncertain. V shed 5 bases and J shed 1 base, with 11 bases lying between them. This CDR3 has 14 residues. Germline CDR1 is MNHEY and CDR2 is SVGEGT. The CDR3: CASSGVGRNTEAFF. CDR3 DNA sequence: TGTGCCAGCAGTGGGGTGGGGAGGAACACTGAAGCTTTCTTT.

The gene calls are TRBV30 and TRBJ1-2; possibly TRBD1 for D (6 bases). In germline, CDR1 is GTSNPN, CDR2 SVGIG (reference sequence). The ends were cut back, 3 bases at V and 0 bases at J, with 11 bases in the middle. The CDR3 is 14 amino acids. The CDR3, as DNA: TGTGCCTGGAGGGGGGCAGGGTCTAACTATGGCTACACCTTC. Its protein product is CAWRGAGSNYGYTF.